This TCR beta chain comes out of a study of cytomegalovirus exposure and HLA in healthy donors. The study ran its PCR with 60 Vbeta and 13 Jbeta primers. TCRdb's copy holds only in-frame clones and misses some; the assay was immunoSEQ multiplex PCR. There are about 200,000 clones in the sample; under 85% occur only once, and 1.7% lies in the top ten. Sequenced sample: PBMCs. This clonotype originated in a man between 45 and 60 years old in good health and CMV-seronegative.

The CDR3 DNA reads TGTGCCAGCAGCCCAAGGTGGGGAGTAGGGTTGAATTCACCCCTCCACTTT. Translating gives CASSPRWGVGLNSPLHF. This chain links TRBV5-6 with TRBJ1-6; D unresolved. There are 17 residues in the CDR3. Trimming stripped 4 bases from V and 7 bases from J, with 21 bases between. The germline V gene has CDR1 SGHDT and CDR2 YYEEEE.